The sequence of this TCR beta chain was determined in a study of T-cell memory formation after mild COVID-19. Study-wide background: The two donors had largely donor-specific TCR clusters.

Study-wide findings and caveats: Cross-reactive memory appears to have joined, as suggested by some responding clones showing up in pre-infection memory. CM and EM subsets held most contracting CD4+ clones; EMRA held CD8+ ones. Clones shrinking from day 15 to 85 showed even CD4/CD8 mixes; later expanders tilted CD4+.

Concerning this clonotype itself: The antigen remains unidentified. Mismatch with germline at one junction end may stem from a read error.

Germline values: CDR1 SGHTA, CDR2 FQGTGA. The CDR3 is 14 residues long. MiXCR was run by TCRdb on the 5' RACE reads, yielding one entry per CDR3 protein. The sample contains 100,000 to 130,000 distinct CDR3 sequences, approximately 14% of which appear only once. J is TRBJ2-1 and V is TRBV7-3; possibly TRBD1 for D (7 bases). Sequenced: PBMCs or a T cell subset sorted from them (not recorded which). The TCR comes from a man between 18 and 29 years old who had mild COVID-19 (a few samples of this study predate the infection). Cell type and time point are not known. The CDR3 protein is CASSPGGPNNAQFF. The CDR3, as DNA: TGTGCCAGCAGCCCAGGGGGGCCGAACAATGCGCAGTTCTTC. The full variable domain, completed using reference TRBV7-3 and TRBJ2-1, is GAGVSQTPSNKVTEKGKYVELRCDPISGHTALYWYRQSLGQGPEFLIYFQGTGAADDSGLPNDRFFAVRPEGSVSTLKIQRTERGDSAVYLCASSPGGPNNAQFFGPGTRLTVL.